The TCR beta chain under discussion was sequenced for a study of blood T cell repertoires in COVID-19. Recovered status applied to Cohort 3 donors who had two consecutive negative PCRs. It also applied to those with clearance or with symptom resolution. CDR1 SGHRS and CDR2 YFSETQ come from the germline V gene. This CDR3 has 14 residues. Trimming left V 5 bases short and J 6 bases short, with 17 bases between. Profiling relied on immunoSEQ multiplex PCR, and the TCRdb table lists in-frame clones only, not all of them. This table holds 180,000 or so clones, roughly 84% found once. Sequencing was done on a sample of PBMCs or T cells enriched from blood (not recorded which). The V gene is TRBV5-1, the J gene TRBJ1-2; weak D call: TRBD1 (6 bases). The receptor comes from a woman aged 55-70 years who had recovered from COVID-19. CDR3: CASRPDRNINGYTF. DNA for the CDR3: TGCGCCAGCAGGCCCGACAGGAACATCAATGGCTACACCTTC.